This T cell receptor beta chain was recorded in a study of blood T cell repertoires in COVID-19. With 6 bases removed from V and 2 bases from J, the gap between germline ends came to 5 bases. From germline, CDR1 is LGHDT and CDR2 YNNKEL (reference sequence). This CDR3 has 11 amino acids. Repertoires were generated with immunoSEQ multiplex PCR, while TCRdb's copy carries only in-frame clones and drops some. Of some 370,000 clones in the sample, roughly 89% were seen once. The material sequenced was peripheral blood. The TCR comes from a man aged 18 to 29 with active or convalescent COVID-19. The V and J genes are TRBV3-1 (or the pseudogene TRBV3-2) and TRBJ2-7, with a possible D match to TRBD1 (5 bases). The CDR3 reads CASRGAYEQYF. The CDR3 coding sequence is TGTGCCAGCAGAGGGGCCTACGAGCAGTACTTC.